Below, 27 T cell receptor beta chains from the same sample are listed, as sequenced in a study of human T cells and chemical hapten exposure. The time point: pre-sensitization, week 0. The treatment was: therapeutic diphenylcyclopropenone sensitization with weekly scalp DPC. MiXCR, run by TCRdb on the RACE reads, gives a single entry per CDR3 protein. The sample consists of about 98,000 distinct CDR3 sequences, 11% of them appearing once. The sequencing here drew on whole blood, taken in connection with sensitization to the hapten diphenylcyclopropenone (DPC). The receptors derive from a woman aged 60 to 75 with alopecia areata. Some clones in this sample may be carry-over from other donors' samples.

About this clonotype itself: A much larger clone differs from this one at a single base, so this may be a read error. The CDR3 ends on some other residue instead of the conserved phenylalanine or tryptophan, so this is likely a read error. This chain joins TRBV7-9 and TRBJ2-5; D not certain. The CDR3 consists of 12 residues. V was trimmed by 4 bases and J by 5 bases, leaving 8 bases between them. Germline-derived CDR1 and CDR2 are SEHNR and FQNEAQ (reference sequence). This chain's CDR3 is CASSWGTETQYI. The CDR3, as DNA: TGTGCCAGCAGCTGGGGAACGGAGACCCAGTACATC.

This clonotype was seen ten or more times. J is TRBJ2-5 and V is TRBV28, with D possibly being TRBD2 (8 bases). The CDR3 runs 20 residues. Germline V gives CDR1 MDHEN, CDR2 SYDVKM. Trimming shortened V by 6 bases and J by 1 base, and 30 bases separated the two germline ends. The CDR3 is CASSPFPGRDSSRLQETQYF. The CDR3 nucleotides read TGTGCCAGCAGCCCCTTTCCCGGGAGGGACAGTTCCCGGCTCCAAGAGACCCAGTACTTC.

On this clonotype: This may come from a read error, since a much larger clone is one base off. The chain links TRBV18 to TRBJ1-1, with 7 bases identical to TRBD1. The CDR3 spans 15 residues. Germline V gene lookup returns CDR1 KGHSH and CDR2 LQKENI. CDR3 bases: TGTGTCAGCTCACCACAAGGACAGGTTTTCACTGAAGCTTTCTTT. This sequence encodes CVSSPQGQVFTEAFF.

This clonotype was detected many times. J is TRBJ2-3 and V is TRBV7-9; TRBD1 matches 8 bases. Per the germline V gene, CDR1 is SEHNR and CDR2 is FQNEAQ (reference sequence). V was clipped by 4 bases and J by 3 bases; unmatched bases: 12. The CDR3 consists of 17 residues. This chain's CDR3 is CASSYPDRTGLTDTQYF. CDR3 sequence (DNA): TGTGCCAGCAGCTACCCCGACCGGACAGGGTTGACAGATACGCAGTATTTT.

This chain uses TRBV2 with TRBJ1-6; tentative D call: TRBD1 (6 bases). Deletions cut 4 bases from V and 7 bases from J, with 8 bases between. Germline CDR1 SNHLY, CDR2 FYNNEI. There are 13 residues in the CDR3. In DNA form, the CDR3 reads TGTGCCAGCAGTGGACAGGAAAATTCACCCCTCCACTTT. Encoded protein: CASSGQENSPLHF.

This clonotype occurred many times. The chain joins TRBV20-1 to TRBJ1-1; D is possibly TRBD1 (5 bases). V was clipped by 5 bases and J by 5 bases, with 15 bases between them. Germline CDR1 DFQATT, CDR2 SNEGSKA (reference sequence). The CDR3 has 13 residues. CDR3 nucleotides: TGCAGTGCTTCCCCGCAGGAGGGGACTGAAGCTTTCTTT. Its protein product is CSASPQEGTEAFF.

This clonotype was picked up a small number of times. This chain joins TRBV7-2 and TRBJ2-6, with TRBD1 matching over 12 bases. Per the germline V gene, CDR1 is SGHTA and CDR2 is FQGNSA. This CDR3 region has 19 residues. The trim removed 4 bases at V and 3 bases at J, leaving 10 bases unmatched. In DNA form, the CDR3 reads TGTGCCAGCAGCTCCCCCACCGGGACAGGGGGCTATGGGGCCAACGTCCTGACTTTC. Protein product: CASSSPTGTGGYGANVLTF.

The J gene is TRBJ1-4, the V gene TRBV7-9; a possible D gene is TRBD1 (5 bases). Germline lookup yields CDR1 SEHNR and CDR2 FQNEAQ (reference sequence). V was cut by 5 bases and J by 5 bases, with 12 bases left in between. CDR3 length: 14 residues. The CDR3 DNA reads TGTGCCAGCAGCCTAGTAGGGGCAAATGAAAAACTGTTTTTT. Amino acid sequence: CASSLVGANEKLFF.

The chain recombines TRBV5-1 with TRBJ2-2; TRBD1 matches 7 bases. Germline CDR1 reads SGHRS; CDR2 reads YFSETQ. CDR3 size: 15 residues. Trimming took 2 bases from V and 4 from J; bases not matched to a gene: 5. CDR3 sequence: CASSFEGQITGELFF. DNA for the CDR3: TGCGCCAGCAGCTTTGAGGGACAGATCACCGGGGAGCTGTTTTTT.

This clonotype was detected many times. This rearrangement joins TRBV6-2 or TRBV6-3 to TRBJ2-1; maybe TRBD2 (5 bases). V shed 6 bases and J shed 6 bases, with 9 bases lying between them. Germline lookup yields CDR1 MNHEY and CDR2 SVGEGT. The CDR3 is 12 residues long. The CDR3 coding sequence is TGTGCCAGCAGGGACTTCTTCAATGAGCAGTTCTTC. Its protein product is CASRDFFNEQFF.

This clonotype was seen repeatedly, ten times or more. The chain couples TRBV20-1 to TRBJ1-6; 7 bases align to TRBD1. This CDR3 has 16 residues. Germline-derived CDR1 and CDR2 are DFQATT and SNEGSKA (reference sequence). V shed 7 bases, J shed 7 bases, and the junction held 16 bases outside the gene matches. As DNA, the CDR3 is TGCAGTGGCCGAAACCCGTGGGCAGGGGGAAATTCACCCCTCCACTTT. It translates to CSGRNPWAGGNSPLHF.

The V gene is TRBV12-3 or TRBV12-4, the J gene TRBJ1-4; a possible D gene is TRBD1 (5 bases). Trimming shortened V by 6 bases and J by 0 bases, and 11 bases separated the two germline ends. The CDR3 sequence is 15 residues long. The CDR3 bases are TGTGCCAGCAGAATTACGACAGCAACTAATGAAAAACTGTTTTTT. Its protein product is CASRITTATNEKLFF.

As for this clonotype: This may arise from a read error, as a much more abundant clone is one base away. The chain carries TRBV6-1 and TRBJ1-4, with D hard to call. CDR1 is MNHNS, CDR2 SASEGT, per germline. CDR3 size: 15 residues. V was clipped by 2 bases and J by 5 bases, with 12 bases between them. The CDR3 coding sequence is TGTGCCAGCAGTGAAACGTCTGCTACCAATGAAAAACTGTTTTTT. Translation: CASSETSATNEKLFF.

The chain employs TRBV20-1 and TRBJ2-7; TRBD2 matches 8 bases. The V segment lost 3 bases and the J segment 4 bases; nucleotides outside the gene matches: 17. Germline V gene data show CDR1 as DFQATT and CDR2 as SNEGSKA (reference sequence). This CDR3 spans 17 amino acids. CDR3: CSASSSGADSGVYEQYF. CDR3 DNA sequence: TGCAGTGCTAGTTCGTCAGGGGCGGATAGCGGGGTTTACGAGCAGTACTTC.

A note on this clonotype: Compared with germline, one end of the junction differs, possibly owing to a read error. This chain connects TRBV18 to TRBJ2-6; tentative D call: TRBD1 (5 bases). Germline CDR1 KGHSH, CDR2 LQKENI. The CDR3 sequence is 16 residues long. The CDR3 DNA reads as TGTGCCAGCTCACTACTGCAGGTCGCTGGGGCCAACGTACTGACTTTC. It codes for CASSLLQVAGANVLTF.

In this sample, this clonotype turned up many times. V gene TRBV5-1 combines with J gene TRBJ1-1; D is unresolved. The germline CDR1 and CDR2 sequences are SGHRS and YFSETQ. Trimming cost V 4 bases and J 3 bases, with 7 bases left between them. The CDR3 contains 12 residues. Here the CDR3 DNA reads TGCGCCAGCAGCGAGGGTTACACTGAAGCTTTCTTT. Amino acid sequence: CASSEGYTEAFF. Together with reference TRBV5-1 and TRBJ1-1, the CDR3 gives the full variable domain: KAGVTQTPRYLIKTRGQQVTLSCSPISGHRSVSWYQQTPGQGLQFLFEYFSETQRNKGNFPGRFSGRQFSNSRSEMNVSTLELGDSALYLCASSEGYTEAFFGQGTRLTVV.

The gene calls are TRBV5-1 and TRBJ1-1; TRBD1 aligns across 10 bases. Trimming cost V 3 bases and J 6 bases; bases outside gene matches: 2. The CDR3 contains 13 residues. Germline CDR1 reads SGHRS; CDR2 reads YFSETQ. This CDR3 reads CASSSDRGAEAFF. CDR3 coding DNA: TGCGCCAGCAGCTCGGACAGGGGGGCTGAAGCTTTCTTT.

The J gene is TRBJ1-3, the V gene TRBV10-3; D is possibly TRBD1 (5 bases). Between the trimmed V and J ends, which lost 6 bases and 3 bases, there was a span of 9 bases. The CDR3 contains 13 residues. Germline CDR1 is ENHRY and CDR2 is SYGVKD. DNA for the CDR3: TGTGCCATCAGAAAAGGGGTTGGAAACACCATATATTTT. It specifies CAIRKGVGNTIYF.

CDR3 nucleotide sequence: TGTGCCAGTTCCCCGGACAACAACTATGGCTACACCTTC. Its translation is CASSPDNNYGYTF. The V call is TRBV9, the J call TRBJ1-2; D perhaps matches TRBD1 (5 bases). Trimming removed 8 bases at V and 2 bases at J, with 13 bases between. CDR1 and CDR2 from the germline V gene are SGDLS and YYNGEE. This CDR3 is 13 amino acids long.

This chain connects TRBV7-9 to TRBJ1-1; TRBD1 agrees at 11 bases. The CDR3 is 16 amino acids. Germline V gene lookup returns CDR1 SEHNR and CDR2 FQNEAQ (reference sequence). Trimming removed 5 bases from V and 4 bases from J; junction bases left unmatched: 9. The DNA of the CDR3 is TGTGCCAGCAGCCCTCCCGGACAGGGGGCAGGCACTGAAGCTTTCTTT. It yields the protein CASSPPGQGAGTEAFF.

The chain is built from TRBV19 and TRBJ2-7; 11 bases fit TRBD1. Germline V gene data show CDR1 as LNHDA and CDR2 as SQIVND (reference sequence). Trimming took 5 bases from V and 3 from J; bases not matched to a gene: 6. The CDR3 totals 15 residues. The CDR3 loop is CASSAGGTGGYEQYF. CDR3 sequence (DNA): TGTGCCAGTAGTGCCGGAGGGACAGGGGGCTACGAGCAGTACTTC.

This clonotype was detected a few times. The CDR3 reads CASSARQAGSGANVLTF. In DNA, the CDR3 is TGTGCCAGCAGCGCCAGACAGGCCGGCTCTGGGGCCAACGTCCTGACTTTC. This sequence joins TRBV9 and TRBJ2-6, with D possibly TRBD1 on 6 matching bases. The germline CDR1 and CDR2 sequences are SGDLS and YYNGEE. V was trimmed by 3 bases and J by 0 bases, leaving 13 bases between them. The CDR3 length is 17 residues. The complete variable domain, with remaining parts taken from reference TRBV9 and TRBJ2-6, reads DSGVTQTPKHLITATGQRVTLRCSPRSGDLSVYWYQQSLDQGLQFLIQYYNGEERAKGNILERFSAQQFPDLHSELNLSSLELGDSALYFCASSARQAGSGANVLTFGAGSRLTVL.

The sample holds a few counts of this clonotype. The chain couples TRBV3-1 to TRBJ2-5; 10 nucleotides align to TRBD1. Germline CDR1 is LGHDT and CDR2 is YNNKEL (reference sequence). V gave up 4 bases and J gave up 5 bases; unmatched junction bases: 16. The CDR3 covers 18 residues. For the CDR3, the DNA is TGTGCCAGCAGCCTCTACGGGACAGGGGTATGGAAGTTGGAGACCCAGTACTTC. Encoded protein: CASSLYGTGVWKLETQYF.

This clonotype was counted between two and nine times. V and J are TRBV5-1 and TRBJ1-1; unclear D gene. The CDR3 sequence is 13 residues long. V dropped 0 bases and J dropped 4 bases, with 7 bases sitting between them. CDR1 SGHRS and CDR2 YFSETQ come from the germline V gene. The CDR3 region is CASSLGAPTEAFF. CDR3 nucleotide sequence: TGCGCCAGCAGCTTGGGGGCGCCCACTGAAGCTTTCTTT.

This clonotype was counted only a few times. This chain links TRBV12-2 with TRBJ1-5; the table's D gene call, TRBD1, was not cross checked with the DNA. TRBV12-2 corresponds to a pseudogene. The CDR3 contains 15 residues. The CDR3, as DNA: TGTGCAAGTCGCTTAGGTCGCAGGGGGAATCAGCCCCAGCATTTT. Translated, it gives CASRLGRRGNQPQHF.

This clonotype was counted many times. The CDR3 spells CAWSVLGGEQFF. CDR3 in DNA: TGTGCCTGGAGTGTTCTGGGTGGCGAGCAGTTCTTC. The V gene is TRBV30, the J gene TRBJ2-1, with no clear D. The germline V gene encodes CDR1 GTSNPN and CDR2 SVGIG (reference sequence). Trimming took 0 bases from V and 10 from J, leaving 10 bases between them. The CDR3 contains 12 residues.

Within the sample, this clonotype is medium-sized (0.01 to 0.1%). This sequence joins TRBV5-1 and TRBJ1-2; D not certain. Per the germline V gene, CDR1 is SGHRS and CDR2 is YFSETQ. The CDR3 covers 9 residues. The CDR3 coding sequence is TGCCCTGGCGCATATGGCTACACCTTC. Its protein product is CPGAYGYTF.